This TCR beta chain was sequenced during a study of cytomegalovirus exposure and HLA in healthy donors. Across the whole study: Early on, a data release was issued that held roughly 80 million unique TCRs from HLA-typed donors. General study points: It emerged from a later analysis that several of the most significant clusters appeared to be linked to common viral pathogens. Later findings reportedly placed an Asian-associated ancestry cluster below the approximately 670-donor mean for N-insertions.

About this clone: Its specificity is not known.

Deletions cut 6 bases from V and 3 bases from J, with 14 bases between. The length of the CDR3 is 14 residues. Germline CDR1 is MNHNS and CDR2 is SASEGT. The PCR employed 60 Vbeta primers together with 13 Jbeta primers. Repertoires were generated with immunoSEQ multiplex PCR, while TCRdb's copy carries only in-frame clones and drops some. The sample has about 120,000 clones; approximately 81% are singletons. The chain uses TRBV6-1 and TRBJ1-1, with D possibly being TRBD1 (5 bases). The sample consisted of PBMCs. The TCR comes from a man between 18 and 35 years old in good health and CMV-seropositive. CDR3 nucleotide sequence: TGTGCCAGCAGAGCAGGGTGGGCCTACACTGAAGCTTTCTTT. Amino acid sequence: CASRAGWAYTEAFF.